One T cell receptor (beta chain) is described in this entry. It lacks a known antigen. No base quality information exists; no much larger clone differs at one position. The sample comes from a study of blood T cell repertoires in COVID-19 (dated by TCRdb to 2019 to 2021). In terms of the full investigation: Collaborator samples came from the United States, Italy and Spain and covered acute and convalescent phases of COVID-19. Nearly every sample came with metadata listing a de-identified subject ID, COVID-19 status, age in years and sex. Subjects who had been exposed to COVID-19, were actively infected with it, or had recovered from it provided the deeply sampled blood TCRbeta repertoires that made up the dataset. HLA class I and class II types, where available, came from metadata supplied by the sample provider rather than from assay-based typing. Samples were obtained from the ongoing ImmuneRACE study (first 160 participants) and from 950 to 1,500 subjects provided by 6 global collaborators. The repertoires were released in a freely available public database meant as a resource for research on the immune response to SARS-CoV-2. The prospective study material was composed of cDNA or gDNA derived from T cells, B-cell-depleted T cells, or PBMCs.

TCRbeta CDR3 regions were amplified from genomic DNA using the immunoSEQ Assay, a bias-controlled multiplex PCR. For the original study's pipeline: Nucleated cell counts per sample were estimated from amplification of reference gene primers within the assay. Sequence reads were collapsed and filtered to measure the absolute abundance of every unique TCRbeta CDR3 rearrangement. Productive Simpson clonality was computed per sample as the square root of Simpson's diversity index over productive rearrangements. Here the immuneACCESS table is served through TCRdb, limited to in-frame sequences with V and J called. Missing clones are a known gap in these copies; in checked studies unresolved V genes cover under half, and the rest lacks a known reason. The V and J calls and clone size were taken over from that table, and D and trimming were inferred from the DNA. This sample is represented by more than 95,000 clones; roughly 90% of them were singletons. About 1% of the sample goes to the ten largest clones.

The paper's findings and limits, for the study overall: How much clinical and demographic metadata was included differed by source and by participant, and the metadata was provided uncurated.

Each collaborating institution followed its own protocols to collect whole blood in K2EDTA tubes. For TCRbeta analysis, collaborators shipped samples in one of three forms: frozen whole blood, isolated PBMCs, or DNA extracted from either of those sample types. Source material: peripheral blood. This TCR was sampled from a woman of 80 years or more with acute or convalescent COVID-19.

The DNA reads as follows: TGTGCCACCAGCAGAGGGGTCCAGCGGGGGGGCTGGAGCTCCTACAATGAGCAGTTCTTC. It codes for CATSRGVQRGGWSSYNEQFF. The chain joins TRBV15 to TRBJ2-1, and 10 junction bases match TRBD2. Trimming accounts for 1 base at V and 0 bases at J, while the number of junction bases matched to no gene is 12. Sequences LNHNV (CDR1) and YYDKDF (CDR2) are obtained from the germline V gene (reference sequence). Including the terminal cysteine and phenylalanine, the CDR3 comprises 20 residues. The read is trimmed to its CDR3 DNA, 60 bases read in frame from base 1.